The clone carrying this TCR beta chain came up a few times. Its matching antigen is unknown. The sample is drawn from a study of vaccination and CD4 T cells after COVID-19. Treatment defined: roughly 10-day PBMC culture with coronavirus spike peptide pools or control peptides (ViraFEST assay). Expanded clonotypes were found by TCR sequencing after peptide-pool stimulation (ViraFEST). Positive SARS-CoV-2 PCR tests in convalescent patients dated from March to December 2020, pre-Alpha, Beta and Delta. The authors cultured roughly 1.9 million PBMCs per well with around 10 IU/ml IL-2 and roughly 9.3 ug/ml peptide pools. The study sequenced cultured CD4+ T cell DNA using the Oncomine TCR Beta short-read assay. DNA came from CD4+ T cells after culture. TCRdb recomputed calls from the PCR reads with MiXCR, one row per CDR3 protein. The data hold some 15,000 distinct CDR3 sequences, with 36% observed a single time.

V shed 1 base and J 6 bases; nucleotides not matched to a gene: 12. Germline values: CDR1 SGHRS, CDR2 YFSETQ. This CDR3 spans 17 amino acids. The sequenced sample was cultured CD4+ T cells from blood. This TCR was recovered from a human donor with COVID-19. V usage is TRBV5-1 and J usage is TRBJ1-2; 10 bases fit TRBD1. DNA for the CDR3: TGCGCCAGCAGCTTGTATGGGACAGGGGACTCGCGGGATGGCTACACCTTC. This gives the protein CASSLYGTGDSRDGYTF.